A single sample gave rise to the 6 T cell receptor beta chains below, sequenced in a study of T cell responses to AZD1222 COVID-19 vaccine. Using immunoSEQ multiplex PCR, the repertoire was profiled, and TCRdb retains in-frame clones only, with some absent. The sample carries some 90,000 clones, 70% to 90% recorded once. Sample: peripheral blood, taken on day 0 of AZD1222 vaccination. These receptor sequences come from an adult in good health.

V gene TRBV10-1 combines with J gene TRBJ1-1, with 7 bases fitting TRBD1. CDR1 and CDR2 from the germline V gene are WNHNN and SYGVQD (reference sequence). The CDR3 has 15 amino acids. The trim removed 5 bases at V and 4 bases at J, leaving 10 bases unmatched. The CDR3 sequence: CASSYHRGRGTEAFF. CDR3 in DNA: TGCGCCAGCAGTTATCACAGGGGCCGAGGCACTGAAGCTTTCTTT.

The chain joins TRBV6-1 to TRBJ2-7, with a weak D call TRBD1 (6 bases). The ends were cut back, 2 bases at V and 0 bases at J, with 11 bases in the middle. The CDR3 sequence is 15 residues long. CDR1 and CDR2 (germline): MNHNS, SASEGT. The CDR3 loop is CASSESRDTSYEQYF. The DNA for the CDR3 is TGTGCCAGCAGTGAAAGCAGGGACACCTCCTACGAGCAGTACTTC.

In its sample, this clone was seen a few times. The rearrangement joins TRBV19 to TRBJ2-4; D is perhaps TRBD1 (6 bases). This CDR3 spans 16 amino acids. The V end was cut by 2 bases, the J end by 2 bases, with 13 bases between. From germline, CDR1 is LNHDA and CDR2 SQIVND (reference sequence). The CDR3 sequence is CASSILLQGPKNIQYF. For the CDR3, the DNA is TGTGCCAGTAGTATACTTCTTCAGGGGCCCAAAAACATTCAGTACTTC.

The genes are TRBV4-1 and TRBJ1-1; D remains ambiguous. There are 14 residues in the CDR3. CDR1 and CDR2 from the germline V gene are MGHRA and YSYEKL. Trimming shortened V by 0 bases and J by 3 bases, and 8 bases separated the two germline ends. Here the CDR3 DNA reads TGCGCCAGCAGCCAAGATAGGATGGACACTGAAGCTTTCTTT. It codes for CASSQDRMDTEAFF.

This clone showed up just once. This sequence joins TRBV7-3 and TRBJ2-5; D gene uncertain. Germline CDR1 and CDR2: SGHTA and FQGTGA. CDR3 length: 12 residues. Trimming cost V 4 bases and J 7 bases, with 10 bases left between them. The CDR3 sequence: CASSSPPGTQYF. The CDR3 DNA follows: TGTGCCAGCAGCTCCCCCCCAGGGACCCAGTACTTC. Based on the CDR3 plus reference TRBV7-3 and TRBJ2-5, the full variable domain is GAGVSQTPSNKVTEKGKYVELRCDPISGHTALYWYRQSLGQGPEFLIYFQGTGAADDSGLPNDRFFAVRPEGSVSTLKIQRTERGDSAVYLCASSSPPGTQYFGPGTRLLVL.

This clone was seen a single time. V is TRBV11-3 and J is TRBJ1-1; D may be TRBD1 (5 bases). Looked up from germline, CDR1 is SGHNT and CDR2 is YENEEA. This CDR3 is built from 13 residues. Trimming left V 0 bases short and J 5 bases short, with 7 bases between. CDR3 region: CASSLEGVTEAFF. The CDR3 DNA is TGTGCCAGCAGCTTAGAGGGGGTTACTGAAGCTTTCTTT.